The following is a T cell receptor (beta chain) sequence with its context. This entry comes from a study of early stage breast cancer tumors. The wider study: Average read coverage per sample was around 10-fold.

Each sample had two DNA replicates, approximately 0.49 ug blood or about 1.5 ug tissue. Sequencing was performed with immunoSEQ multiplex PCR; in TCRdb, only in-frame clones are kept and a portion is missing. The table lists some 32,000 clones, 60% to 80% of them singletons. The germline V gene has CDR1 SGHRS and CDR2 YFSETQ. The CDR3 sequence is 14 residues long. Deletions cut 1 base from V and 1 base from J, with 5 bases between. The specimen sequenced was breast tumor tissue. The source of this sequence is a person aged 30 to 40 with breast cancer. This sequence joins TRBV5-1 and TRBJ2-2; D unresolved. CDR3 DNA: TGCGCCAGCAGCTTGTGGCAGAACACCGGGGAGCTGTTTTTT. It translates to CASSLWQNTGELFF.